This T cell receptor beta chain was recovered during a study of T cell responses to AZD1222 COVID-19 vaccine. Study-level points and caveats: Spike-specific TCRs gained breadth and depth after people received two AZD1222 doses.

Of note for this clone: Its antigen is unidentified.

Sequencing was performed with immunoSEQ multiplex PCR; in TCRdb, only in-frame clones are kept and a portion is missing. The sample includes 99,000 or so clones, around 91% of them seen just once. V lost 0 bases and J 2 bases, leaving 7 bases between the germline ends. Germline lookup yields CDR1 ENHRY and CDR2 SYGVKD. The CDR3 length is 14 residues. The sequence derives from an adult in good health. This chain uses TRBV10-3 with TRBJ1-2; D remains unclear. The input for sequencing was peripheral blood, taken on day 0 of AZD1222 vaccination. CDR3 in DNA: TGTGCCATCAGTGAGTCGCACACGAACTATGGCTACACCTTC. Translation gives CAISESHTNYGYTF.